This T cell receptor (beta chain) came from a study of siplizumab effects on memory and regulatory T cells (dated by TCRdb to the late 2010s). Looking at the study overall: The study examined how the anti-CD2 antibody siplizumab affects alloreactive T-cell subsets in allogeneic mixed lymphocyte reactions built from human PBMCs. Beyond this particular receptor, the publication reports: Among mappable alloreactive CD4+ clones, the Treg-derived fraction averaged around 70% with siplizumab versus around 29% in control reactions. Compared with memory T cells, unstimulated naive T cells appeared more diverse, and naive cells seemed to make a substantial contribution to the alloresponse. The suppressive function of proliferating Tregs from siplizumab cultures was not functionally confirmed. Siplizumab significantly reduced the cumulative frequency of alloreactive sequences traceable to unstimulated CD4+ memory T cells. Because sequences below about 10^-5 frequency were poorly captured, only a minor fraction of alloreactive clones could be mapped to unstimulated subsets. Roughly 80-95% of proliferating CD4+ or CD8+ clones could not be assigned a naive or memory phenotype.

The CDR3 spans 13 residues, from the cysteine through the phenylalanine. Of the read, only the CDR3 DNA is kept; its 39 bases are in frame from base 1. CDR1 and CDR2 were assigned from the germline V gene (reference sequence) as GTSNPN and SVGIG. V gives up 6 bases and J gives up 9 bases, and the segment between their germline ends measures 17 bases. Sorted unstimulated T cells, along with proliferating T cells recovered from mixed lymphocyte reactions, underwent TCRbeta CDR3 sequencing. Fresh whole blood from approximately 9 HLA-typed healthy donors was used to isolate PBMCs. A word on this clone: Its antigen is unknown. Base qualities were left out, and no much larger clone turns up one base away.

The library was made by the immunoSEQ multiplex PCR assay. Approximately 100,000 TCR templates per sample were assayed on the deep sequencing platform. Genomic DNA extracted from sorted T cells was the material used for TCRbeta CDR3 sequencing. In the paper's pipeline: The R programming language was used for clonal analysis of TCRbeta CDR3 data. Comparing unstimulated samples against CFSE-low samples taken after the reaction was how alloreactive CD4+ and CD8+ clones were defined. Alloreactive CD4+ clones were assigned to regulatory or non-regulatory origin by matching sequences to sorted unstimulated Treg and non-Treg repertoires. As stored in TCRdb, this immuneACCESS dataset retains in-frame rearrangements with V and J assigned. A fraction of the clones does not appear; measured against another copy, unresolved V genes explain less than half of the discrepancy, and the remainder lacks a known reason. V and J calls and clone size are given by that table; D and trimming were obtained from the DNA. In all, the sample holds about 100,000 clones, and around 92% of those were seen once. Together, the top ten hold roughly 0.16% of the sample.

The chain is made from TRBV30 and TRBJ1-4; the D gene identity is not certain. This sequence was found in a human donor in good health. Material for sequencing was CD4+ T cells sorted from blood. CDR3 loop: CACRGPTKQKLFF. The DNA sequence follows: TGTGCCTGTCGCGGACCCACGAAGCAAAAACTGTTTTTT.